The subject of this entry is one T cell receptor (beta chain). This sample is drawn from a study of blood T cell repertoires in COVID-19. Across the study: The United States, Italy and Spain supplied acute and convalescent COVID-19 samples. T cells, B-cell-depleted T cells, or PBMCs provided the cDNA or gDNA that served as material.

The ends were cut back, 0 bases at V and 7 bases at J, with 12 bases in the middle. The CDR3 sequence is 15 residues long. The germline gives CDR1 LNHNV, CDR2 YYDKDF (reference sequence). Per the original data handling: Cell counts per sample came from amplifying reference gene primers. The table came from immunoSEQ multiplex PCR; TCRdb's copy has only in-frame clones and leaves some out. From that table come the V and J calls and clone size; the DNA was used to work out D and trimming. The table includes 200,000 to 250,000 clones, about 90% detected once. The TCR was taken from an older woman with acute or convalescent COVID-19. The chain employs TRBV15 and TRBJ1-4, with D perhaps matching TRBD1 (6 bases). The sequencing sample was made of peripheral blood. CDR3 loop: CATSRDRPGVEKLFF. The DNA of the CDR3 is TGTGCCACCAGCAGAGATAGGCCAGGGGTTGAAAAACTGTTTTTT.